This T cell receptor (beta chain) came from a study of response to subunit inactivated influenza vaccine. CDR1 and CDR2 from the germline V gene are SQVTM and ANQGSEA. This CDR3 is built from 18 residues. Trimming took 4 bases from V and 6 from J; bases not matched to a gene: 16. This clonotype showed up just a few times. Its antigen is undetermined. Each CDR3 protein gets one entry after TCRdb re-called the RT-PCR reads with MiXCR. The sample lists 650,000 to 800,000 distinct CDR3 sequences; approximately 15% were seen once. Study results and limitations: Each seasonal influenza vaccination recruits few new T cells, the authors suggested.

The sample consisted of PBMCs from blood, taken approximately 15 days before vaccination. The chain combines TRBV29-1 with TRBJ2-2; 11 bases map to TRBD2. This clonotype was obtained from a man in his forties or fifties who received an inactivated influenza vaccine. The CDR3 DNA reads as TGCAGCGTTGGGGATAGCGGGAGGGCCTCCAAGCACCCCGGGGAGCTGTTTTTT. Amino acid sequence: CSVGDSGRASKHPGELFF.